Shown below are 10 T cell receptor beta chains from a single sample sequenced in a study of T cell repertoires in cytomegalovirus infection. TCRdb recomputed calls from the reads with MiXCR, one row per CDR3 protein. The sample carries around 260,000 distinct CDR3 sequences, less than 9.5% recorded once. Sequenced input: PBMCs. These receptors were obtained from a human donor in good health (CMV status not recorded). Some clones in this sample may be carry-over from other donors' samples.

The chain uses TRBV7-9 and TRBJ2-1; a possible D gene is TRBD2 (6 bases). Looked up from germline, CDR1 is SEHNR and CDR2 is FQNEAQ (reference sequence). This CDR3 spans 17 amino acids. V shed 1 base and J shed 0 bases, with 13 bases lying between them. CDR3 region: CASSLGGSGSSYNEQFF. In nucleotides, the CDR3 is TGTGCCAGCAGCTTAGGCGGTAGCGGAAGCTCCTACAATGAGCAGTTCTTC.

This clonotype was counted only a few times. This chain links TRBV28 with TRBJ2-1; 11 nucleotides line up with TRBD2. This CDR3 region has 16 residues. V was clipped by 5 bases and J by 5 bases; unmatched bases: 8. From germline, CDR1 is MDHEN and CDR2 SYDVKM. Here the CDR3 reads CASSRTSGGLNNEQFF. The CDR3 nucleotides read TGTGCCAGCAGTCGTACTAGCGGGGGTTTGAACAATGAGCAGTTCTTC.

V usage is TRBV2 and J usage is TRBJ1-1; D is uncertain. The CDR3 loop spans 15 amino acids. Germline V CDR1 and CDR2: SNHLY, FYNNEI. Deletions cut 3 bases from V and 6 bases from J, with 17 bases between. The chain's CDR3 is CASSDPGQSSAEAFF. The CDR3 bases are TGTGCCAGCAGTGATCCCGGTCAATCGTCGGCTGAAGCTTTCTTT.

This clonotype was detected ten times or more. The chain recombines TRBV28 with TRBJ1-5, with a weak D call TRBD1 (5 bases). The germline gives CDR1 MDHEN, CDR2 SYDVKM. The CDR3 consists of 15 residues. Trimming removed 2 bases at V and 7 bases at J, with 15 bases between. CDR3 sequence reads: CASSLVSTGMQPQHF. CDR3 sequence (DNA): TGTGCCAGCAGTTTAGTTTCAACAGGAATGCAGCCCCAGCATTTT.

The gene calls are TRBV7-2 and TRBJ2-3, with D unclear. Germline V lookup: CDR1 SGHTA, CDR2 FQGNSA. V was cut by 5 bases and J by 8 bases, with 11 bases left in between. The CDR3 loop spans 12 amino acids. CDR3 sequence reads: CASSPPDGTQYF. As DNA, the CDR3 is TGTGCCAGCAGCCCACCGGACGGTACGCAGTATTTT.

The rearrangement uses TRBV7-3 and TRBJ1-4, with TRBD1 as a possible D gene (6 bases). In germline, CDR1 is SGHTA, CDR2 FQGTGA. Trimming shortened V by 5 bases and J by 0 bases, and 16 bases separated the two germline ends. The CDR3 has 17 residues. CDR3 DNA sequence: TGTGCCAGCAGCCGCGCAACCACAGGGACAACTAATGAAAAACTGTTTTTT. This translates into CASSRATTGTTNEKLFF.

The CDR3: CASSLGRQLPSTDTQYF. In nucleotides, the CDR3 is TGTGCCAGCAGCTTAGGGAGACAGCTCCCTAGCACAGATACGCAGTATTTT. The chain uses TRBV7-9 and TRBJ2-3; possible D gene TRBD1, 5 bases. With 1 base removed from V and 0 bases from J, the gap between germline ends came to 14 bases. Germline assignment: CDR1 SEHNR and CDR2 FQNEAQ (reference sequence). The CDR3 has 17 amino acids.

This clonotype was picked up many times. This chain uses TRBV7-2 with TRBJ1-1; 8 bases are shared with TRBD1. This CDR3 region has 13 residues. CDR1 and CDR2 from the germline V gene are SGHTA and FQGNSA. Unmatched junction bases numbered 4, after V lost 9 bases and J lost 1 base. DNA of the CDR3: TGTGCCAGTACCGGGACAGGGAACACTGAAGCTTTCTTT. It translates to CASTGTGNTEAFF.

This clonotype was counted between two and nine times. The rearrangement joins TRBV28 to TRBJ1-1; D gene uncertain. Germline assignment: CDR1 MDHEN and CDR2 SYDVKM. The V end lost 2 bases, the J end lost 6 bases, and 13 bases lay between the germline ends. This CDR3 contains 14 residues. This CDR3 reads CASSLMQSLPEAFF. As DNA, the CDR3 is TGTGCCAGCAGTTTAATGCAATCTCTCCCTGAAGCTTTCTTT. Full variable domain (missing parts from reference TRBV28 and TRBJ1-1): DVKVTQSSRYLVKRTGEKVFLECVQDMDHENMFWYRQDPGLGLRLIYFSYDVKMKEKGDIPEGYSVSREKKERFSLILESASTNQTSMYLCASSLMQSLPEAFFGQGTRLTVV.

This clonotype was counted only a few times. This sequence joins TRBV10-1 and TRBJ1-1, with a weak D call TRBD1 (6 bases). Germline V gene data show CDR1 as WNHNN and CDR2 as SYGVQD (reference sequence). The CDR3 has 15 residues. V shed 4 bases and J shed 1 base, with 13 bases lying between them. CDR3 coding DNA: TGCGCCAGCAGTGTAGGATCGACAGGGAACACTGAAGCTTTCTTT. This codes for CASSVGSTGNTEAFF.